What follows is one T cell receptor (beta chain) and its context. The CDR3 covers 13 residues. V lost 5 bases and J lost 9; bases outside the gene matches: 6. From germline, CDR1 is MNHEY and CDR2 SVGAGI. The sample is drawn from a study of T-cell memory formation after mild COVID-19. One entry per CDR3 protein results from TCRdb running MiXCR on the 5' RACE reads. The sample includes roughly 340,000 distinct CDR3 sequences, about a sixth of them seen just once. The clonotype originates from a man aged 18 to 30 who had mild COVID-19 (a few samples of this study predate the infection). Cell type and time point are not known. The chain joins TRBV6-5 to TRBJ2-3, with 9 bases lining up with TRBD1. Source material: PBMCs or a T cell subset sorted from them (not recorded which). The DNA for the CDR3 is TGTGCCAGCAGTCTAGGGGGGACAGGGACGCAGTATTTT. Its protein product is CASSLGGTGTQYF.